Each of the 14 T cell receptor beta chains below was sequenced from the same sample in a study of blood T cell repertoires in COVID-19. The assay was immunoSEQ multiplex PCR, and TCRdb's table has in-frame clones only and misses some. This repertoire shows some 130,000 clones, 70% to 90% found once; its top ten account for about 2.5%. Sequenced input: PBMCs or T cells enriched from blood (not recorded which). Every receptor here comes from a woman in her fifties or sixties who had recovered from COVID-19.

The CDR3 sequence: CASSPGLPYDSGANVLTF. CDR3 bases: TGTGCCAGCAGCCCCGGACTACCTTATGACTCTGGGGCCAACGTCCTGACTTTC. The genes are TRBV11-2 and TRBJ2-6; possible D gene TRBD2, 6 bases. CDR1 is SGHAT, CDR2 FQNNGV, per germline. The CDR3 length is 18 residues. V was clipped by 5 bases and J by 0 bases, with 17 bases between them.

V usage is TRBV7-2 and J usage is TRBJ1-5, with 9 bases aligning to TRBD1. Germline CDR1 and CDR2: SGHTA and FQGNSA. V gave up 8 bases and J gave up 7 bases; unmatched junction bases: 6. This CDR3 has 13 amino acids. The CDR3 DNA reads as TGTGCCAGCGGACGACAGGGGGTGCAGCCCCAGCATTTT. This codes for CASGRQGVQPQHF.

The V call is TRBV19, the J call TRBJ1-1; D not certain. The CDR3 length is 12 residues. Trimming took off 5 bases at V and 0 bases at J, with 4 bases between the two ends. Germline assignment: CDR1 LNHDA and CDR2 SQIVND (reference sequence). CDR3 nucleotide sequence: TGTGCCAGTAGTTTTATGAACACTGAAGCTTTCTTT. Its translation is CASSFMNTEAFF.

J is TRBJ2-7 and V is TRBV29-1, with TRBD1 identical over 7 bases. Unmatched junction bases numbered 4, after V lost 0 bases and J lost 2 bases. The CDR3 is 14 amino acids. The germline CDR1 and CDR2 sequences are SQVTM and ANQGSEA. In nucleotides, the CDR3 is TGCAGCGTTGAAGAGCCGGGACAGACCTACGAGCAGTACTTC. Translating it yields CSVEEPGQTYEQYF.

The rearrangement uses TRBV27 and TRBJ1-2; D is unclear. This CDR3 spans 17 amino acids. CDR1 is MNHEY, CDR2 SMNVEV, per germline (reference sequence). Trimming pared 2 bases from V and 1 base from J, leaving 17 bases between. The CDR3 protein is CASSLRSATAYNYGYTF. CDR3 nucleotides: TGTGCCAGCAGTTTAAGGTCGGCGACTGCCTATAACTATGGCTACACCTTC.

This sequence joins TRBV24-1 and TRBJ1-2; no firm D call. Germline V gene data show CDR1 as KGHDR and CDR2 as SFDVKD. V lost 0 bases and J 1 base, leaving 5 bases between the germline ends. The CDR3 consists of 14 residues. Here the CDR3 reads CATSDLTGNYGYTF. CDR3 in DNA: TGTGCCACCAGTGATTTGACGGGTAACTATGGCTACACCTTC.

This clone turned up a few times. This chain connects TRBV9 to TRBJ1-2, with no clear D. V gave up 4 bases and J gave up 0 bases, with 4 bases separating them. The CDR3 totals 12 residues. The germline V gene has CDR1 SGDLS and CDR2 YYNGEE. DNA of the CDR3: TGTGCCAGCAGCACAGCTAACTATGGCTACACCTTC. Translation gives CASSTANYGYTF. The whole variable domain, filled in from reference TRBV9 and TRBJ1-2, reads DSGVTQTPKHLITATGQRVTLRCSPRSGDLSVYWYQQSLDQGLQFLIQYYNGEERAKGNILERFSAQQFPDLHSELNLSSLELGDSALYFCASSTANYGYTFGSGTRLTVV.

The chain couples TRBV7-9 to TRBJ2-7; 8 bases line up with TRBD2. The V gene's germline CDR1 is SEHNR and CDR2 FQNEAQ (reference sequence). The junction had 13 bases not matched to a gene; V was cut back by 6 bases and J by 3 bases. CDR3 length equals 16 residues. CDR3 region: CASRRPAGGEGYEQYF. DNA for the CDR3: TGTGCCAGCAGACGCCCGGCGGGGGGAGAAGGCTACGAGCAGTACTTC.

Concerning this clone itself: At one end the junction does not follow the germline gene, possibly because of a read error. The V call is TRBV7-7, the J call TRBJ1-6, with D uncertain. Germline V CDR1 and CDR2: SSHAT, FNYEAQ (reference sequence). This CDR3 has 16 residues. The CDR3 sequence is CASSLAQRHLNSPLHF. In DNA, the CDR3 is TGTGCTAGCAGCTTAGCGCAGAGACACCTAAATTCACCCCTCCACTTT.

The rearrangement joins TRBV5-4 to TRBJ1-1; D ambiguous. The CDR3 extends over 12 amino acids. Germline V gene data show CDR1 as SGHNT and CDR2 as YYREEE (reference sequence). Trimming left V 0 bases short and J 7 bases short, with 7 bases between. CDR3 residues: CASSLVPNEAFF. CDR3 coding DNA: TGTGCCAGCAGCTTGGTCCCTAATGAAGCTTTCTTT.

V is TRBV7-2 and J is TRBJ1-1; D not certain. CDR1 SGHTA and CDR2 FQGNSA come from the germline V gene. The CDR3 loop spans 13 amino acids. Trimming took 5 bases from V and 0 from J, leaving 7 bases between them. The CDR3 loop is CASSARMNTEAFF. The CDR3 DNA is TGTGCCAGCAGCGCGCGTATGAACACTGAAGCTTTCTTT.

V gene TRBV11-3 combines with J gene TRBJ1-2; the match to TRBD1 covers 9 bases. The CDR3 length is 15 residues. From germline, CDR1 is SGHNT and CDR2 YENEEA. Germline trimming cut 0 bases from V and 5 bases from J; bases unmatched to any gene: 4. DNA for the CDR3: TGTGCCAGCAGCTTAGATCACAGGGGGCGATATGGCTACACCTTC. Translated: CASSLDHRGRYGYTF.

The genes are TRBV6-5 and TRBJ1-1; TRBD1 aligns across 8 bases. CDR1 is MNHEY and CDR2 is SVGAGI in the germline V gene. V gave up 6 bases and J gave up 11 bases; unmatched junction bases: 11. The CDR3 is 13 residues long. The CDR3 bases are TGTGCCAGCAGCATCGGACAGGGTCTGAGGGCTTTCTTT. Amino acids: CASSIGQGLRAFF.

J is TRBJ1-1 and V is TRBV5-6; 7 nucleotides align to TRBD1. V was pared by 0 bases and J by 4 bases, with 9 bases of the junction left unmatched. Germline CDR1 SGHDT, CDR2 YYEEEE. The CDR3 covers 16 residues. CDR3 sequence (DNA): TGTGCCAGCAGCTTGGCCGTGTGGGCAGGGGGCACTGAAGCTTTCTTT. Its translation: CASSLAVWAGGTEAFF.